The 20 T cell receptor beta chains below were found in one sample sequenced in a study of shared clonotypes between healthy human individuals. Sequencing used immunoSEQ multiplex PCR; TCRdb keeps in-frame clones, though not all of them. The repertoire holds roughly 2 million clones, about 94% seen once, with around 0.13% in the top ten. Sequences were obtained from naive CD4+ T cells sorted from blood. The sample's subset: CD45RA+ positively selected. These TCRs come from a young man in good health.

The CDR3 here is CASSVRTSSTTDTQYF. Written as DNA, the CDR3 is TGTGCCAGCAGTGTCCGGACTAGCTCTACTACAGATACGCAGTATTTT. J is TRBJ2-3 and V is TRBV6-4, with 8 bases matching TRBD2. Germline CDR1 reads MRHNA; CDR2 reads SNTAGT. The junction had 9 bases not matched to a gene; V was cut back by 4 bases and J by 3 bases. The CDR3 sequence is 16 residues long.

The gene calls are TRBV6-5 and TRBJ1-6; TRBD1 aligns across 9 bases. The V gene end was trimmed by 4 bases and the J gene end by 14 bases; junction bases not matched to a gene: 12. The CDR3 consists of 15 residues. CDR1 and CDR2 from the germline V gene are MNHEY and SVGAGI. CDR3 protein: CASSSVPGQGRTLHF. In DNA form, the CDR3 reads TGTGCCAGCAGTTCCGTCCCGGGACAGGGAAGGACCCTCCACTTT.

This chain connects TRBV30 to TRBJ1-1; the D is unclear. The germline V gene encodes CDR1 GTSNPN and CDR2 SVGIG (reference sequence). There are 12 residues in the CDR3. V lost 6 bases, J lost 0 bases, and 8 bases lay in between. CDR3 coding DNA: TGTGCCTGCAGTAGGATGAACACTGAAGCTTTCTTT. It translates to CACSRMNTEAFF.

The chain links TRBV29-1 to TRBJ1-2; D is undetermined. CDR1 is SQVTM, CDR2 ANQGSEA, per germline. This CDR3 comprises 15 residues. Trimming removed 0 bases at V and 0 bases at J, with 11 bases between. The DNA for the CDR3 is TGCAGCGTTGAAGACCCCTGGGAAGCTAACTATGGCTACACCTTC. This codes for CSVEDPWEANYGYTF.

The rearrangement uses TRBV28 and TRBJ1-5; possible D gene TRBD1, 5 bases. V lost 5 bases to trimming and J lost 16 bases, with 18 bases between them. Per germline, CDR1 MDHEN and CDR2 SYDVKM. This CDR3 spans 12 amino acids. The CDR3 DNA reads as TGTGCCAGCAGTCCGAGGCAGGGCACCTCTCATTTT. Translation: CASSPRQGTSHF.

The J gene is TRBJ1-2, the V gene TRBV6-5; a possible D gene is TRBD1 (6 bases). The germline V and J ends were trimmed by 6 bases and 5 bases, with 16 bases remaining between them. Germline V lookup: CDR1 MNHEY, CDR2 SVGAGI. The CDR3 contains 14 residues. The CDR3 DNA reads as TGTGCCAGCAGACCCCCGGGGGGCAAATATGGCTACACCTTC. Translated, it gives CASRPPGGKYGYTF.

The genes are TRBV5-1 and TRBJ2-3; possibly TRBD1 for D (5 bases). The CDR3 sequence is 17 residues long. Trimming cost V 5 bases and J 6 bases, with 25 bases left between them. Germline values: CDR1 SGHRS, CDR2 YFSETQ. CDR3 DNA sequence: TGCGCCAGCAGTTTAACTACGGTCGTGCAGGACACTGATACGCAGTATTTT. Its protein product is CASSLTTVVQDTDTQYF.

The rearrangement links TRBV4-1 to TRBJ1-4, with 7 positions matching TRBD1. The CDR3 is 15 residues long. Germline CDR1 is MGHRA and CDR2 is YSYEKL. V dropped 0 bases and J dropped 8; count of bases not matched to a gene: 6. The CDR3 DNA follows: TGCGCCAGCAGCCAAGAAATAGCAGGGGGGGAAAAACTGTTTTTT. It specifies CASSQEIAGGEKLFF.

V is TRBV19 and J is TRBJ2-1; 12 positions match TRBD2. Germline assignment: CDR1 LNHDA and CDR2 SQIVND (reference sequence). V shed 6 bases, J shed 5 bases, and the junction held 8 bases outside the gene matches. CDR3 length: 16 amino acids. The CDR3 sequence is CASSAGLAGIHNEQFF. In nucleotides, the CDR3 is TGTGCCAGTAGCGCCGGACTAGCGGGGATACACAATGAGCAGTTCTTC. The full variable domain, completed using reference TRBV19 and TRBJ2-1, is DGGITQSPKYLFRKEGQNVTLSCEQNLNHDAMYWYRQDPGQGLRLIYYSQIVNDFQKGDIAEGYSVSREKKESFPLTVTSAQKNPTAFYLCASSAGLAGIHNEQFFGPGTRLTVL.

Concerning this clone itself: Other DNA sequences from this sample encode an identical CDR3 as well. This chain links TRBV7-2 with TRBJ2-7; D ambiguous. Looked up from germline, CDR1 is SGHTA and CDR2 is FQGNSA. The CDR3 contains 12 residues. Between the trimmed V and J ends, which lost 2 bases and 6 bases, there was a span of 8 bases. The chain's CDR3 is CASSLTPSEQYF. CDR3 DNA: TGTGCCAGCAGCTTAACCCCTAGCGAGCAGTACTTC. Using reference TRBV7-2 and TRBJ2-7 for the parts outside the CDR3, the full variable domain is GAGVSQSPSNKVTEKGKDVELRCDPISGHTALYWYRQSLGQGLEFLIYFQGNSAPDKSGLPSDRFSAERTGGSVSTLTIQRTQQEDSAVYLCASSLTPSEQYFGPGTRLTVT.

The CDR3 region is CASSESRTGVYEQYF. For the CDR3, the DNA is TGTGCCAGCAGTGAATCTAGGACAGGGGTCTACGAGCAGTACTTC. This rearrangement joins TRBV6-1 to TRBJ2-7, with 9 bases lining up with TRBD1. The V gene's germline CDR1 is MNHNS and CDR2 SASEGT. V lost 2 bases and J lost 3; bases outside the gene matches: 5. The length of the CDR3 is 15 residues.

The chain couples TRBV7-8 to TRBJ1-2, with 9 positions matching TRBD1. Germline V gene sequence: CDR1 SGHVS, CDR2 FQNEAQ. CDR3 size: 14 residues. With V trimmed by 3 bases and J by 8 bases, 7 bases remained unmatched. In DNA form, the CDR3 reads TGTGCCAGCAGCTTGGCACAGGGGGCCGGGGGCTACACCTTC. This codes for CASSLAQGAGGYTF. Full variable domain (rest looked up from reference TRBV7-8 and TRBJ1-2): GAGVSQSPRYKVAKRGQDVALRCDPISGHVSLFWYQQALGQGPEFLTYFQNEAQLDKSGLPSDRFFAERPEGSVSTLKIQRTQQEDSAVYLCASSLAQGAGGYTFGSGTRLTVV.

To note about this clone: Other DNA sequences of this sample code for an identical CDR3. This chain uses TRBV30 with TRBJ1-1; D is undetermined. The V end lost 5 bases, the J end lost 2 bases, and 6 bases lay between the germline ends. CDR1 and CDR2 from the germline V gene are GTSNPN and SVGIG (reference sequence). This CDR3 is 11 amino acids long. The CDR3, as DNA: TGTGCCTGGTCGGTCAACACTGAAGCTTTCTTT. Protein sequence: CAWSVNTEAFF.

The J gene is TRBJ2-7, the V gene TRBV7-9; D possibly corresponds to TRBD2 (6 bases). This CDR3 has 13 amino acids. V was cut by 6 bases and J by 6 bases, with 15 bases left in between. Germline values: CDR1 SEHNR, CDR2 FQNEAQ (reference sequence). The DNA of the CDR3 is TGTGCCAGCAGGCCTCGACTAGAGTCCGAGCAGTACTTC. It is translated as CASRPRLESEQYF.

The chain recombines TRBV4-3 with TRBJ2-3; TRBD1 is a possible D gene (6 bases). V dropped 4 bases and J dropped 4 bases, with 12 bases sitting between them. The CDR3 contains 14 residues. Per germline, CDR1 LGHNA and CDR2 YSLEER. CDR3: CASSRGEGADTQYF. The DNA of the CDR3 is TGCGCCAGCAGCCGTGGAGAGGGGGCAGATACGCAGTATTTT.

The chain links TRBV30 to TRBJ1-4; D unresolved. Between the trimmed V and J ends, which lost 0 bases and 10 bases, there was a span of 9 bases. CDR1 is GTSNPN and CDR2 is SVGIG in the germline V gene (reference sequence). The CDR3 is 12 residues long. CDR3 sequence reads: CAWSVRSGKLFF. The CDR3 bases are TGTGCCTGGAGTGTTCGCTCCGGAAAACTGTTTTTT.

The chain employs TRBV6-5 and TRBJ2-7; 8 bases are a match to TRBD2. Germline V gene sequence: CDR1 MNHEY, CDR2 SVGAGI. With 2 bases clipped from V and 4 bases from J, the junction kept 7 bases outside the gene matches. The CDR3 is 15 amino acids. Here the CDR3 DNA reads TGTGCCAGCAGTTACACCCCTAGCGGGCCGTACGAGCAGTACTTC. It codes for CASSYTPSGPYEQYF.

The gene calls are TRBV5-1 and TRBJ2-7, with D possibly being TRBD1 (7 bases). CDR3 length equals 15 residues. Per germline, CDR1 SGHRS and CDR2 YFSETQ. Trimming took off 2 bases at V and 5 bases at J, with 17 bases between the two ends. CDR3 amino acids: CASSLGGGGIDEQYF. The CDR3 coding sequence is TGCGCCAGCAGCTTAGGCGGAGGGGGCATCGACGAGCAGTACTTC.

The chain is built from TRBV27 and TRBJ2-7; D not resolved. The CDR3 sequence is 15 residues long. Germline loops: CDR1 MNHEY, CDR2 SMNVEV (reference sequence). Trimming stripped 3 bases from V and 2 bases from J, with 14 bases between. CDR3 bases: TGTGCCAGCAGTTTGAGTCGGGCCCAAGCCTACGAGCAGTACTTC. Protein sequence: CASSLSRAQAYEQYF.

V usage is TRBV2 and J usage is TRBJ2-7; 9 nucleotides agree with TRBD2. This CDR3 has 13 amino acids. J was trimmed by 7 bases and V by 10 bases; bases with no gene match: 11. Germline V gene lookup returns CDR1 SNHLY and CDR2 FYNNEI. As DNA, the CDR3 is TGTGCCACCCGCCCGGCGGGAGGGAATGAGCAGTACTTC. This gives the protein CATRPAGGNEQYF. The full variable domain, with the rest looked up from reference TRBV2 and TRBJ2-7, is EPEVTQTPSHQVTQMGQEVILRCVPISNHLYFYWYRQILGQKVEFLVSFYNNEISEKSEIFDDQFSVERPDGSNFTLKIRSTKLEDSAMYFCATRPAGGNEQYFGPGTRLTVT.